This TCR beta chain was recorded in a study of vaccination and CD4 T cells after COVID-19. Overall study context: Comprising six males and four females, the convalescent participants counted two Hispanic individuals among them.

Once obtained from cultured CD4+ T cells, the DNA was sequenced using the Oncomine TCR Beta short-read assay. It was from cultured CD4+ T cells that genomic DNA was extracted. TCRdb called the PCR reads again in MiXCR, with one record for every CDR3 protein. The sample records over 7,000 distinct CDR3 sequences, approximately 40% being singletons. As for treatment: approximately 9-day PBMC culture with coronavirus spike peptide pools or control peptides (ViraFEST assay). Unexposed donor CD4+ T cells predated the COVID-19 pandemic, collected 2011-2018. Medium was half-exchanged with fresh IL-2 medium on days 3 and 7. This clonotype has only a few counts. Its specificity is unknown. The sequenced sample consisted of CD4+ T cells from blood, cultured in vitro. The source is a human donor in good health.

The CDR3, as DNA: TGCAGTGCTAGAGGCGATAGTCGGTACAATGAGCAGTTCTTC. Translation: CSARGDSRYNEQFF. The chain carries TRBV20-1 and TRBJ2-1; D unresolved. CDR1 and CDR2 (germline): DFQATT, SNEGSKA (reference sequence). The CDR3 spans 14 residues. Trimming cost V 1 base and J 4 bases, with 11 bases left between them.